These T cell receptor beta chains were read from a single sample in a study of cytomegalovirus exposure and HLA in healthy donors. The repertoire was sequenced with immunoSEQ multiplex PCR; TCRdb's copy has only in-frame clones and lacks some. The table lists some 110,000 clones, roughly 82% of them singletons. The sequencing input was PBMCs. These receptors were obtained from a man younger than 35 in good health and CMV-seronegative. Both conserved end residues are part of each CDR3. The D gene is left open where the match is weak. The size entry is marked missing in some rows and otherwise reads once, few, many or a size class.

clone size	J gene	D gene	V gene	CDR3 protein	CDR3 DNA
-	TRBJ2-7	-	TRBV2	CASSDGAGGDEQYF	TGTGCCAGCAGTGATGGGGCAGGTGGGGACGAGCAGTACTTC
-	TRBJ2-1	TRBD1	TRBV6-5	CASNPGQGRGNEQFF	TGTGCCAGCAACCCGGGACAGGGAAGGGGCAATGAGCAGTTCTTC
-	TRBJ2-7	-	TRBV5-1	CASSPGAYEQYF	TGCGCCAGCAGCCCGGGAGCTTACGAGCAGTACTTC
-	TRBJ2-7	TRBD1	TRBV30	CACTDGDRPYEQYF	TGTGCCTGTACGGATGGGGACAGGCCCTACGAGCAGTACTTC
-	TRBJ1-1	TRBD1	TRBV11-2	CASSLAGQGRGAFF	TGTGCCAGCAGCTTAGCCGGACAGGGAAGGGGAGCTTTCTTT
-	TRBJ2-2	-	TRBV6-5	CASTLRQTNTGELFF	TGTGCCAGCACCCTGAGACAAACGAACACCGGGGAGCTGTTTTTT
-	TRBJ1-1	-	TRBV11-2	CASSLMSSEAFF	TGTGCCAGCAGCTTAATGTCCTCTGAAGCTTTCTTT
-	TRBJ2-7	TRBD2	TRBV11-3	CASSLDRGTSGIGEQYF	TGTGCCAGCAGCTTAGATCGTGGGACTAGCGGGATTGGAGAGCAGTACTTC
-	TRBJ2-7	TRBD1	TRBV7-9	CASSPTGISYEQYF	TGTGCCAGCAGCCCGACAGGGATATCCTACGAGCAGTACTTC
-	TRBJ1-2	-	TRBV30	CAWSVPGLYGYTF	TGTGCCTGGAGTGTACCTGGACTCTATGGCTACACCTTC
-	TRBJ2-3	TRBD1	TRBV9	CASSAGTGLPRDTQYF	TGTGCCAGCAGCGCCGGGACAGGCCTACCTAGAGATACGCAGTATTTT
once	TRBJ2-3	TRBD1	TRBV6-4	CASSESRQGADTQYF	TGTGCCAGCAGTGAAAGTCGGCAGGGGGCAGATACGCAGTATTTT
-	TRBJ2-5	TRBD2	TRBV30	CAWIGPIAGDQETQYF	TGTGCCTGGATAGGACCCATAGCGGGGGATCAAGAGACCCAGTACTTC
-	TRBJ2-3	TRBD1	TRBV5-1	CASSLGDRGRWDTQYF	TGCGCCAGCAGCTTGGGGGACAGGGGGCGATGGGATACGCAGTATTTT
-	TRBJ2-7	-	TRBV6-1	CASSAGGISYEQYF	TGTGCCAGCAGTGCAGGGGGGATATCCTACGAGCAGTACTTC
-	TRBJ1-1	-	TRBV27	CASSLSRAGGEAFF	TGTGCCAGCAGTTTATCAAGAGCCGGGGGTGAAGCTTTCTTT
-	TRBJ2-1	-	TRBV19	CASSISGAPATEQFF	TGTGCCAGTAGTATTTCTGGCGCCCCGGCGACAGAGCAGTTCTTC
-	TRBJ2-2	-	TRBV19	CASTAVVNTGELFF	TGTGCCAGTACGGCGGTCGTGAACACCGGGGAGCTGTTTTTT
few	TRBJ2-7	-	TRBV13	CASRNTREDYEQYF	TGTGCCAGCAGAAACACTAGAGAAGACTACGAGCAGTACTTC
-	TRBJ2-1	TRBD2	TRBV6-1	CASSDDGTSGRAAEQFF	TGTGCCAGCAGTGACGACGGGACTAGCGGGAGGGCCGCTGAGCAGTTCTTC
-	TRBJ1-5	TRBD1	TRBV6-5	CASSYSKGQAGQPQHF	TGTGCCAGCAGTTACTCCAAAGGACAGGCGGGCCAGCCCCAGCATTTT
once	TRBJ2-7	TRBD2	TRBV10-1	CASSALMPTSGSVHEQYF	TGCGCCAGCAGTGCTCTTATGCCTACTAGCGGGAGTGTCCACGAGCAGTACTTC
-	TRBJ1-2	TRBD1	TRBV5-1	CASREGQGTDGYTF	TGCGCCAGCAGAGAAGGACAGGGAACGGATGGCTACACCTTC
-	TRBJ2-1	TRBD1	TRBV11-2	CASSLAGDRGDEQFF	TGTGCCAGCAGCTTAGCGGGCGACAGGGGTGATGAGCAGTTCTTC
-	TRBJ2-3	TRBD2	TRBV30	CAWKSAGEGTDTQYF	TGTGCCTGGAAATCAGCGGGGGAGGGCACAGATACGCAGTATTTT